The 10 T cell receptor beta chains listed next were all sequenced from one sample in a study of T cell responses to AZD1222 COVID-19 vaccine. Measured with immunoSEQ multiplex PCR; TCRdb has only the in-frame clones, and not every one. The data hold 150,000 to 200,000 clones, with 90% to 95% observed a single time. Sequencing used peripheral blood, obtained on day 0 of AZD1222 vaccination. All receptors derive from an adult in good health.

The chain's CDR3 is CASSSIDTPGNTIYF. The CDR3 region has the DNA TGTGCCAGCAGTTCCATCGACACGCCTGGAAACACCATATATTTT. The rearrangement uses TRBV6-6 and TRBJ1-3; D is unresolved. This CDR3 is 15 amino acids long. The germline CDR1 and CDR2 sequences are MNHNY and SVGAGI (reference sequence). V lost 4 bases and J lost 2, with 12 bases in between.

The chain has TRBV9 and TRBJ1-1, with 8 bases aligning to TRBD1. The germline V gene encodes CDR1 SGDLS and CDR2 YYNGEE. The trim removed 0 bases at V and 8 bases at J, leaving 12 bases unmatched. CDR3 length: 16 residues. In nucleotides, the CDR3 is TGTGCCAGCAGCGTAGCCGAAGGGGTAAACAGGGGGGAAGCTTTCTTT. This encodes CASSVAEGVNRGEAFF.

This chain links TRBV30 with TRBJ1-1; perhaps TRBD1 as D (5 bases). V was shortened by 5 bases and J by 3 bases, with 10 bases between the two germline ends. The CDR3 has 12 residues. The germline V gene has CDR1 GTSNPN and CDR2 SVGIG (reference sequence). CDR3 in DNA: TGTGCCTGGGTGGGGGGGTACACTGAAGCTTTCTTT. It translates to CAWVGGYTEAFF.

The chain joins TRBV12-3 or TRBV12-4 to TRBJ2-2; no clear D gene. The CDR3 length is 11 residues. V was trimmed by 5 bases and J by 7 bases, leaving 5 bases between them. CDR3 in amino acids: CASSPNGELFF. CDR3 DNA: TGTGCCAGCAGTCCCAACGGGGAGCTGTTTTTT.

The CDR3 sequence: CSVVSDSRGTTEAFF. CDR3 in DNA: TGCAGCGTTGTTAGTGACAGCCGGGGAACCACTGAAGCTTTCTTT. This chain connects TRBV29-1 to TRBJ1-1, with a possible D match to TRBD1 (5 bases). V lost 4 bases and J lost 4, with 19 bases in between. The length of the CDR3 is 15 residues. Per germline, CDR1 SQVTM and CDR2 ANQGSEA.

This sequence joins TRBV7-8 and TRBJ2-1; D unresolved. CDR3 length: 13 residues. Germline assignment: CDR1 SGHVS and CDR2 FQNEAQ. Trimming took off 0 bases at V and 4 bases at J, with 4 bases between the two ends. The CDR3 region is CASSLAEYNEQFF. CDR3 bases: TGTGCCAGCAGCTTAGCTGAGTACAATGAGCAGTTCTTC.

The V gene is TRBV18, the J gene TRBJ1-1, with D tentatively TRBD1 (6 bases). The CDR3 has 16 amino acids. CDR1 KGHSH and CDR2 LQKENI come from the germline V gene. The V and J ends lost 6 bases and 1 base respectively, with 18 bases between them. CDR3 DNA: TGTGCCAGCTCGGACAGCTGGAAATTTCGGAACACTGAAGCTTTCTTT. This gives the protein CASSDSWKFRNTEAFF.

Only one count was recorded for this clone. This chain connects TRBV15 to TRBJ1-3, with D unclear. Germline CDR1 and CDR2: LNHNV and YYDKDF (reference sequence). CDR3 length: 14 amino acids. V was pared by 6 bases and J by 2 bases, with 11 bases between. Here the CDR3 reads CATSAAFAGNTIYF. The CDR3 DNA sequence: TGTGCCACCAGTGCGGCCTTCGCTGGAAACACCATATATTTT.

The V and J genes are TRBV14 and TRBJ1-4; D is possibly TRBD1 (5 bases). CDR3 length equals 15 residues. V was shortened by 1 base and J by 2 bases, with 8 bases between the two germline ends. CDR1 and CDR2 from the germline V gene are SGHDN and FVKESK. The CDR3, as DNA: TGTGCCAGCAGCCAAGCCAGGGCGACTAATGAAAAACTGTTTTTT. Its protein product is CASSQARATNEKLFF.

This chain joins TRBV7-8 and TRBJ1-2; D is ambiguous. V was trimmed by 1 base and J by 0 bases, leaving 15 bases between them. The CDR3 spans 17 residues. CDR1 and CDR2 (germline): SGHVS, FQNEAQ. DNA for the CDR3: TGTGCCAGCAGCTTAGGGAGATTATCGGAGACTAACTATGGCTACACCTTC. Translating gives CASSLGRLSETNYGYTF. The whole variable domain, filled in from reference TRBV7-8 and TRBJ1-2, reads GAGVSQSPRYKVAKRGQDVALRCDPISGHVSLFWYQQALGQGPEFLTYFQNEAQLDKSGLPSDRFFAERPEGSVSTLKIQRTQQEDSAVYLCASSLGRLSETNYGYTFGSGTRLTVV.